Given below is one T cell receptor beta chain in context. No antigen is known for it. Orbital computed tomography and thyroid ultrasound, together with serum TRAb and thyroxine and clinical symptoms, were used for diagnoses. These data come from a study of T cells in Graves' hyperthyroidism and ophthalmopathy. Study overall: The initial diagnosis was the point when peripheral blood was collected, ahead of any treatment.

Study findings and constraints: The model predicted ophthalmopathy a median roughly six months before onset.

With 7 bases clipped from V and 3 bases from J, the junction kept 10 bases outside the gene matches. The length of the CDR3 is 15 residues. Germline loops: CDR1 GTSNPN, CDR2 SVGIG (reference sequence). RNA transcripts served as the template for amplifying TCR beta CDR3 regions. The HTBI primer set was used in a first-round RT-PCR of the TCR CDR3. In TCRdb, the multiplex PCR reads were re-called with MiXCR into one record per CDR3 protein. The profile shows hundreds of thousands of distinct CDR3 sequences, approximately 16% of them singletons. The sequence was obtained from a woman in her forties with Graves' ophthalmopathy. Source material: blood. The J gene is TRBJ2-1, the V gene TRBV30; the match to TRBD1 covers 9 bases. The CDR3 here is CASPRQGVSYNEQFF. CDR3 DNA: TGTGCCTCCCCCCGACAGGGGGTCAGCTACAATGAGCAGTTCTTC.